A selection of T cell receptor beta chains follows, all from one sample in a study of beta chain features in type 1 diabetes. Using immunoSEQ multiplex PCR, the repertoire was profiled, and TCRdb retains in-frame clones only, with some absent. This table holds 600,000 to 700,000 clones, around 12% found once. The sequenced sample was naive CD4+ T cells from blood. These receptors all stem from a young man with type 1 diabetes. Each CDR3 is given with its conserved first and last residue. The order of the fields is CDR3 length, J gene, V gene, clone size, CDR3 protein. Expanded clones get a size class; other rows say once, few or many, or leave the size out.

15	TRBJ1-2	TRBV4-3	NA	CASSLPFFTGYGYTF
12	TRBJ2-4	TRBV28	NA	CASKGSKNIQYF
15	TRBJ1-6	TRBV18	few	CASSPSGGTRAPLHF
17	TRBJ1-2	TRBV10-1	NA	CASTMLIRTGGASGYTF
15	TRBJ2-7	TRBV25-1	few	CASSDSRDINYEQYF
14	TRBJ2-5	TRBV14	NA	CASSPTGNQETQYF
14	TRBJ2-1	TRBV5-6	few	CASSPLAGFNEQFF
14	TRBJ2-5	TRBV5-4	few	CASSLGTDEETQYF
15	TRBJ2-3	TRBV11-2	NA	CASRGLAGNTDTQYF
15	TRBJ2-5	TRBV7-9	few	CASSPSSPEKETQYF
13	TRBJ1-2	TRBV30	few	CAWSPRGAGGYTF
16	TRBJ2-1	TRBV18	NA	CASSPPQGGRGDEQFF
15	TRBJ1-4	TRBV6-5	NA	CASSYDRATNEKLFF
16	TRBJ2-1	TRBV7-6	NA	CASSLIANGGGNEQFF
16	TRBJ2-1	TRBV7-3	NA	CASSTRGTSGYNEQFF
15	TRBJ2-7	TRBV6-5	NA	CASSYDPTGPYEQYF
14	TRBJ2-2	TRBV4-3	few	CASSLSGSTGELFF
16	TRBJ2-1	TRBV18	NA	CASSPVRGGEYNEQFF
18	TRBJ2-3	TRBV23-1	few	CASSHEGNRASSTDTQYF
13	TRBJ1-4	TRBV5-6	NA	CASSDRDSEKLFF
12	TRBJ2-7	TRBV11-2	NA	CASSSSSYEQYF
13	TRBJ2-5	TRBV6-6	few	CASSPREGETQYF
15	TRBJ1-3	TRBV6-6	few	CASIVTGGAGNTIYF
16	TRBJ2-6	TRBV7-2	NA	CASSLEPGYGANVLTF
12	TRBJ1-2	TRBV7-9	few	CASSLEGHGYTF
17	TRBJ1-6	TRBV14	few	CASSQDKVGTYNSPLHF
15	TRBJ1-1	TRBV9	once	CASSVVPDRGREAFF
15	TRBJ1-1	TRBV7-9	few	CASSSADRGHTEAFF
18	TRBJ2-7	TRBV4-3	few	CASSQDIGGAELAYEQYF
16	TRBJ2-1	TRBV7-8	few	CASSSPLAVSYNEQFF
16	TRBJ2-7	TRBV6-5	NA	CASSSITGTGGYEQYF
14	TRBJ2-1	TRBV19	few	CASSIGGSYNEQFF
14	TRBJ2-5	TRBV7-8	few	CASSGGTTGETQYF
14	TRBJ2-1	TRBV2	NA	CASRAERPDREMFF
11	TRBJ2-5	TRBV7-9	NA	CASSFGREQYF
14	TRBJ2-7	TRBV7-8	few	CASSLRQGNYEQYF
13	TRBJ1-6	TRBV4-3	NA	CASSQNENSPLHF
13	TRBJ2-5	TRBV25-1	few	CASRLAGQETQYF
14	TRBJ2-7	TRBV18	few	CASSPKDGSYEQYF
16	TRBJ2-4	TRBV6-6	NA	CASSPPVLAAKNIQYF
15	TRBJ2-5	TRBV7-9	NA	CASSLRTSLGETQYF
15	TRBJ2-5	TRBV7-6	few	CASSLVWRVGETQYF
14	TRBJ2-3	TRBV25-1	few	CASSDPLGTDTQYF
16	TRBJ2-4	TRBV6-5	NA	CASSYSTAIAKNIQYF
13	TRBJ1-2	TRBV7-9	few	CASSRMRYDGYTF
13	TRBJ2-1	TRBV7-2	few	CASSLVRQIEQFF
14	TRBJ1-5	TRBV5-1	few	CASSLVGGYQPQHF
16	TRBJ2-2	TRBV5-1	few	CASSLDPDVRTGELFF
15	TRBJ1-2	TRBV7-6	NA	CASSPGQALDYGYTF
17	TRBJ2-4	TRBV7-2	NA	CASSLGASGGAANIQYF
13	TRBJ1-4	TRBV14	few	CASSPTVWTKLFF
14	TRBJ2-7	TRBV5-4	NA	CASSPDSRTYEQYF
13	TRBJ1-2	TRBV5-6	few	CASSSGYNYGYTF
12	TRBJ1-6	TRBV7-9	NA	CASSPSNSPLHF
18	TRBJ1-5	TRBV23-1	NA	CASSPLGWGGLSDQPQHF
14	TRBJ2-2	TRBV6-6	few	CASKGNPPPGELFF
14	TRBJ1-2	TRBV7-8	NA	CASSLLEGGYGYTF
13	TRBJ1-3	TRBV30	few	CAWSGGSGNTIYF